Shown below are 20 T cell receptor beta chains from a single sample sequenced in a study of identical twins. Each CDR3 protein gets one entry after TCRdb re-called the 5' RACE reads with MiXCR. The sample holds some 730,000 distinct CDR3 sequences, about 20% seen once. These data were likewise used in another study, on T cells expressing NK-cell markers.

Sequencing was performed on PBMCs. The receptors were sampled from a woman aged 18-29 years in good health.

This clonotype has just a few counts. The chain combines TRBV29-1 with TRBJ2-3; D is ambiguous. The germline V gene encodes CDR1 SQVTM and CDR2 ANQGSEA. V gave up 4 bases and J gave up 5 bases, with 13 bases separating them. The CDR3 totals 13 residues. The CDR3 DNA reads TGCAGCGTTGTAAAGGGTCCGTTAGATACGCAGTATTTT. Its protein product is CSVVKGPLDTQYF.

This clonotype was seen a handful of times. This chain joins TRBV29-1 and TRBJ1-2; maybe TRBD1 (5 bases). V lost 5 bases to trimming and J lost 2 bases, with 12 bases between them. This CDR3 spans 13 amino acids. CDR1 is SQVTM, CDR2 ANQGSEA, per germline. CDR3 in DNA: TGCAGCGTTTTCGAAACAGGAAACTATGGCTACACCTTC. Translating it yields CSVFETGNYGYTF. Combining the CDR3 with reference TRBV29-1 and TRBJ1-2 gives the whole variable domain SAVISQKPSRDICQRGTSLTIQCQVDSQVTMMFWYRQQPGQSLTLIATANQGSEATYESGFVIDKFPISRPNLTFSTLTVSNMSPEDSSIYLCSVFETGNYGYTFGSGTRLTVV.

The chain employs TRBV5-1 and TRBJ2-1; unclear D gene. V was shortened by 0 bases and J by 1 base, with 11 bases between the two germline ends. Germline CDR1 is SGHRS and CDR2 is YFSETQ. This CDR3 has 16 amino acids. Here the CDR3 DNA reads TGCGCCAGCAGCTTGGTTGTAACTTCATCCTACAATGAGCAGTTCTTC. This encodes CASSLVVTSSYNEQFF.

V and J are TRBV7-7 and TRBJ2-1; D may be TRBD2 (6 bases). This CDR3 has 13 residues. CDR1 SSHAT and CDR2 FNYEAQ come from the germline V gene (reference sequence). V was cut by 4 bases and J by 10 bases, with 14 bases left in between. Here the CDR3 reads CASSSGIAGEQFF. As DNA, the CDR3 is TGTGCCAGCAGCTCCGGGATCGCGGGGGAGCAGTTCTTC.

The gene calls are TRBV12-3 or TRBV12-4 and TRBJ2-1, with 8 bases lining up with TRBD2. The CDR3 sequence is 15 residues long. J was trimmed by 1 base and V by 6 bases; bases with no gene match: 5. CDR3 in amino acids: CASSETSVSYNEQFF. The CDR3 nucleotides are TGTGCCAGCAGCGAGACTAGCGTATCCTACAATGAGCAGTTCTTC.

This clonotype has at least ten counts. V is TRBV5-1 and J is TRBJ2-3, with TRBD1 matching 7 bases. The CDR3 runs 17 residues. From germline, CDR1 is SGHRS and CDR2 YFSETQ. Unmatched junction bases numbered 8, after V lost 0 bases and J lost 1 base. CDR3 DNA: TGCGCCAGCAGCTTGGCCGGTTGGCAGGGGGGCACAGATACGCAGTATTTT. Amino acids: CASSLAGWQGGTDTQYF.

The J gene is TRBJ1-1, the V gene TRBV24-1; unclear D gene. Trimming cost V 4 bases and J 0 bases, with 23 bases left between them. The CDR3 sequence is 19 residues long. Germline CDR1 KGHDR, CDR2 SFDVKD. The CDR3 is CATSEPLGPTIGMNTEAFF. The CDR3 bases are TGTGCCACCAGTGAACCCCTCGGACCTACCATCGGGATGAACACTGAAGCTTTCTTT.

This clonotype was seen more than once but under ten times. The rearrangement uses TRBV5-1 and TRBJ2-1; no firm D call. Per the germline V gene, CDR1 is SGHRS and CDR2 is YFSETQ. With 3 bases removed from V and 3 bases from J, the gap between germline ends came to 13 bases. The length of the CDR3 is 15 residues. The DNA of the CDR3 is TGCGCCAGCAGCTCAACCGAGGCCCTCTACAATGAGCAGTTCTTC. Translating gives CASSSTEALYNEQFF.

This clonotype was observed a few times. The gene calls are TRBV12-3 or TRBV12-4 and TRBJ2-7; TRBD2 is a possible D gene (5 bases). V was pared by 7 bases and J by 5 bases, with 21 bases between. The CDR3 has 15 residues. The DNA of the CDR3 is TGTGCCAGCACCACTTCCGGAGGTTACGTCCACGAGCAGTACTTC. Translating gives CASTTSGGYVHEQYF.

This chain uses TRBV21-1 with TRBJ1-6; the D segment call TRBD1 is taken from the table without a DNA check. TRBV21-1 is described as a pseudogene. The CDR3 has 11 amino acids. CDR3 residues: CASEWGSPLHF. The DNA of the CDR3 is TGTGCCAGCGAGTGGGGCTCACCCCTCCACTTT.

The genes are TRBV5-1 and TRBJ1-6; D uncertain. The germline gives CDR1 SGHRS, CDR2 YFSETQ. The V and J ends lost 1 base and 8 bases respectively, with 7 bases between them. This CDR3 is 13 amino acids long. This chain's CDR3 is CASSLNWDSPLHF. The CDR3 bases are TGCGCCAGCAGCTTGAACTGGGATTCACCCCTCCACTTT.

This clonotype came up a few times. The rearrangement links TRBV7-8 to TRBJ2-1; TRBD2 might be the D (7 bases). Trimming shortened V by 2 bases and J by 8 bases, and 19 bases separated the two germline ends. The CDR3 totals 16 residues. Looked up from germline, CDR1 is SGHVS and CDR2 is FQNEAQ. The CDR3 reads CASSLRGGISGDEQFF. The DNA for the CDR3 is TGTGCCAGCAGCTTAAGGGGGGGCATTTCGGGGGATGAGCAGTTCTTC.

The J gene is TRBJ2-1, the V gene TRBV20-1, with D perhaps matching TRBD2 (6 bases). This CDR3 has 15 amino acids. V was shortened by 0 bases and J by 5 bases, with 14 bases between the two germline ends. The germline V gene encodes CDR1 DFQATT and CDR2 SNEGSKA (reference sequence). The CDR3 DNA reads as TGCAGTGCTAGAGATCGGGACTGGGGCCACAATGAGCAGTTCTTC. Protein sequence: CSARDRDWGHNEQFF.

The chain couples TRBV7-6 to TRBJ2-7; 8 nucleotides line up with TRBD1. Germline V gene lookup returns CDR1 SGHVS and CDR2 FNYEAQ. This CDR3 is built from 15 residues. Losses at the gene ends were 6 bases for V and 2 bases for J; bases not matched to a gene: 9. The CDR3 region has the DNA TGTGCCAGCAGTCACGGACAGGGACGCGCCTACGAGCAGTACTTC. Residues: CASSHGQGRAYEQYF.

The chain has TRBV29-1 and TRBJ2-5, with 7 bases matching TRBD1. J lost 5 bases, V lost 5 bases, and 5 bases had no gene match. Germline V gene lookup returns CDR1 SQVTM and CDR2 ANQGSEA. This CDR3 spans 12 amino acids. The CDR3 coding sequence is TGCAGCGTTCAAGGGGGCTTCGAGACCCAGTACTTC. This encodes CSVQGGFETQYF.

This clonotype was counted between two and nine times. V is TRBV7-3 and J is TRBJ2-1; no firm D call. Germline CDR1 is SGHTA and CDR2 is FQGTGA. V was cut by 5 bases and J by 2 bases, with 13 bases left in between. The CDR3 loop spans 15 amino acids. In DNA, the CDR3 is TGTGCCAGCAGCGACCCTCGGCAGCCCTACAATGAGCAGTTCTTC. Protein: CASSDPRQPYNEQFF.

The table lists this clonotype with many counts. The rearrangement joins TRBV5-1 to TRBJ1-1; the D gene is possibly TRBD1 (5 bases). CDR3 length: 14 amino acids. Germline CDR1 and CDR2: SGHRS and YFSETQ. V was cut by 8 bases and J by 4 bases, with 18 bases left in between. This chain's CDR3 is CASRGQAGGTEAFF. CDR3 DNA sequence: TGCGCCAGTCGCGGGCAGGCGGGGGGCACTGAAGCTTTCTTT. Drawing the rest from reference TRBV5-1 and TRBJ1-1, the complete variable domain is KAGVTQTPRYLIKTRGQQVTLSCSPISGHRSVSWYQQTPGQGLQFLFEYFSETQRNKGNFPGRFSGRQFSNSRSEMNVSTLELGDSALYLCASRGQAGGTEAFFGQGTRLTVV.

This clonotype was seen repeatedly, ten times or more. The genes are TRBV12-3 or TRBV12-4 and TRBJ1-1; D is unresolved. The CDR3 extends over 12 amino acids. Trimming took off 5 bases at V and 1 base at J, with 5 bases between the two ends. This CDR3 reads CASSPENTEAFF. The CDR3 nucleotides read TGTGCCAGCAGTCCAGAGAACACTGAAGCTTTCTTT.

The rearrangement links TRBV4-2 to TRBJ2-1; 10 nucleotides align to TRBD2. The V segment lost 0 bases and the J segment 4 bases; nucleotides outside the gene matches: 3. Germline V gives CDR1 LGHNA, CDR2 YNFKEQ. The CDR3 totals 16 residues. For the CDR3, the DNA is TGTGCCAGCAGCCAAGAACCAGCGGGAGGGTACAATGAGCAGTTCTTC. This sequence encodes CASSQEPAGGYNEQFF.

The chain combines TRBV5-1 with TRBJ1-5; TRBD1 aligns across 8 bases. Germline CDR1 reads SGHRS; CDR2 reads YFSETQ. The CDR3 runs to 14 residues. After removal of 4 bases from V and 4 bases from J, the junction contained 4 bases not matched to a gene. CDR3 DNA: TGCGCCAGCAGCGCCAGGGGGCGGAATCAGCCCCAGCATTTT. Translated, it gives CASSARGRNQPQHF.